The 17 T cell receptor beta chains given below trace back to one sample, sequenced in a study of blood T cells in healthy people across ages. A J-beta primer mix and a sample-barcoded 5' primer were used in a second PCR of roughly 6 to 12 cycles. TCRdb ran MiXCR on the 5' RACE reads and lists one entry per CDR3 protein. The sample consists of under 1,000,000 distinct CDR3 sequences, roughly 40% of them appearing once. Sequencing was performed on blood. The source of these receptors is a young man in good health.

CDR3 residues: CASSPGQYRTDTQYF. The CDR3 DNA reads as TGTGCCAGCAGTCCCGGACAGTACCGCACAGATACGCAGTATTTT. The chain has TRBV12-3 or TRBV12-4 and TRBJ2-3, with D tentatively TRBD1 (6 bases). The germline V and J ends were trimmed by 5 bases and 1 base, with 13 bases remaining between them. The CDR3 sequence is 15 residues long.

The chain uses TRBV13 and TRBJ1-2; D gene unclear. Germline CDR1 and CDR2: PRHDT and FYEKMQ (reference sequence). Trimming removed 1 base from V and 4 bases from J, with 7 bases in between. The CDR3 is made up of 13 amino acids. The CDR3 coding sequence is TGTGCCAGCAGCTTAGTCCCTTCCTATGGCTACACCTTC. This gives the protein CASSLVPSYGYTF.

This clonotype appeared many times. J is TRBJ1-6 and V is TRBV12-3 or TRBV12-4, with 7 bases lining up with TRBD1. With V trimmed by 1 base and J by 7 bases, 7 bases remained unmatched. The CDR3 has 16 amino acids. The CDR3 sequence: CASSLVPRGRNSPLHF. The DNA for the CDR3 is TGTGCCAGCAGTTTAGTTCCCAGGGGGAGAAATTCACCCCTCCACTTT.

The CDR3 loop is CSARDKGRDYEQYF. CDR3 in DNA: TGCAGTGCAAGGGATAAAGGCAGGGACTACGAGCAGTACTTC. The chain is built from TRBV20-1 and TRBJ2-7; a weak D match, TRBD1 (5 bases). The CDR3 spans 14 residues. V was clipped by 6 bases and J by 3 bases, with 18 bases between them. The germline CDR1 and CDR2 sequences are DFQATT and SNEGSKA (reference sequence).

This chain links TRBV20-1 with TRBJ2-3, with TRBD1 as a possible D gene (5 bases). The CDR3 covers 15 residues. Trimming took off 1 base at V and 1 base at J, with 12 bases between the two ends. The V gene's germline CDR1 is DFQATT and CDR2 SNEGSKA (reference sequence). CDR3 region: CSARGGGLGTDTQYF. In DNA, the CDR3 is TGCAGTGCTAGAGGGGGCGGTCTAGGCACAGATACGCAGTATTTT.

The chain combines TRBV4-2 with TRBJ1-4; tentatively, D is TRBD1 (5 bases). This CDR3 has 15 residues. V lost 0 bases, J lost 4 bases, and 9 bases lay in between. Germline assignment: CDR1 LGHNA and CDR2 YNFKEQ. In DNA, the CDR3 is TGTGCCAGCAGCCAAGAGGGGGACGGTAATGAAAAACTGTTTTTT. Translating gives CASSQEGDGNEKLFF.

This clonotype was picked up many times. V usage is TRBV6-5 and J usage is TRBJ1-5; D might be TRBD1 (6 bases). CDR3 size: 13 residues. Germline CDR1 and CDR2: MNHEY and SVGAGI. V was trimmed by 5 bases and J by 7 bases, leaving 12 bases between them. As DNA, the CDR3 is TGTGCCAGCAGTACACAGGGTGGGCAGCCCCAGCATTTT. It is translated as CASSTQGGQPQHF.

V and J are TRBV3-1 and TRBJ1-1; D unresolved. V lost 1 base and J 8 bases, leaving 5 bases between the germline ends. The CDR3 spans 11 residues. Germline V gene data show CDR1 as LGHDT and CDR2 as YNNKEL (reference sequence). CDR3 in DNA: TGTGCCAGCAGCCAAGGATGCGAAGCTTTCTTT. Translating gives CASSQGCEAFF.

The chain is built from TRBV7-2 and TRBJ2-3; 9 bases align to TRBD2. There are 18 residues in the CDR3. The V gene end was trimmed by 2 bases and the J gene end by 5 bases; junction bases not matched to a gene: 14. From germline, CDR1 is SGHTA and CDR2 FQGNSA. The CDR3 is CASSLTRTGGGVGDTQYF. CDR3 nucleotides: TGTGCCAGCAGCTTAACTCGGACTGGCGGGGGGGTAGGAGATACGCAGTATTTT.

This chain links TRBV9 with TRBJ2-5, with a tentative D call TRBD2 (6 bases). V was trimmed by 9 bases and J by 2 bases, leaving 17 bases between them. The CDR3 is 14 residues long. Germline loops: CDR1 SGDLS, CDR2 YYNGEE. The CDR3 protein is CATIGRGIQETQYF. The CDR3 DNA reads TGTGCCACCATCGGGCGGGGTATACAAGAGACCCAGTACTTC.

This chain uses TRBV29-1 with TRBJ1-4; no reliable D call. Germline-derived CDR1 and CDR2 are SQVTM and ANQGSEA. Trimming shortened V by 6 bases and J by 0 bases, and 8 bases separated the two germline ends. This CDR3 region has 13 residues. The CDR3 coding sequence is TGCAGCGTAGGGCCAGCAACTAATGAAAAACTGTTTTTT. Translated: CSVGPATNEKLFF.

The V gene is TRBV30, the J gene TRBJ2-7; no clear D. Germline values: CDR1 GTSNPN, CDR2 SVGIG (reference sequence). CDR3 length equals 10 residues. The V gene lost 8 bases and the J gene lost 9 bases, with 14 bases spanning the gap. The chain's CDR3 is CALGPLGQYF. The CDR3 bases are TGTGCCCTAGGACCGTTGGGGCAGTACTTC.

This CDR3 reads CASSGFGAANTGELFF. The CDR3 bases are TGTGCCAGCAGTGGTTTTGGAGCCGCGAACACCGGGGAGCTGTTTTTT. The rearrangement uses TRBV2 and TRBJ2-2, with D unclear. With 4 bases removed from V and 0 bases from J, the gap between germline ends came to 12 bases. The CDR3 has 16 residues. From germline, CDR1 is SNHLY and CDR2 FYNNEI.

The sample holds a few counts of this clonotype. The V gene is TRBV20-1, the J gene TRBJ2-3, with D perhaps matching TRBD2 (5 bases). There are 13 residues in the CDR3. The germline gives CDR1 DFQATT, CDR2 SNEGSKA (reference sequence). V lost 3 bases and J lost 5, with 12 bases in between. CDR3 residues: CSARWSGEDTQYF. The CDR3 DNA follows: TGCAGTGCTAGGTGGAGCGGTGAAGATACGCAGTATTTT.

This clonotype was seen at least ten times. In DNA, the CDR3 is TGTGCCAGCAGCCGCTCGAGGGGGCCCTTTTATGGCTACACCTTC. It yields the protein CASSRSRGPFYGYTF. J is TRBJ1-2 and V is TRBV12-3 or TRBV12-4; TRBD1 aligns across 7 bases. V shed 6 bases and J 5 bases; nucleotides not matched to a gene: 12. The CDR3 extends over 15 amino acids.

The rearrangement links TRBV20-1 to TRBJ2-1, with 8 bases identical to TRBD2. There are 14 residues in the CDR3. CDR1 and CDR2 from the germline V gene are DFQATT and SNEGSKA (reference sequence). V dropped 6 bases and J dropped 6; count of bases not matched to a gene: 10. The CDR3 region is CSAAGAGGCNEQFF. The CDR3 DNA reads as TGCAGTGCCGCCGGCGCGGGGGGATGCAATGAGCAGTTCTTC.

A word on this clonotype: It may be a read error: a sequence one base away is much more abundant. The rearrangement uses TRBV20-1 and TRBJ2-7; D may correspond to TRBD1 or TRBD2 (5 bases each). The CDR3 extends over 14 amino acids. The germline gives CDR1 DFQATT, CDR2 SNEGSKA (reference sequence). CDR3 protein: CSASFGATTYVQYF. The CDR3 nucleotides are TGCAGTGCTAGCTTCGGGGCAACGACCTACGTGCAGTACTTC.